This is a list of T cell receptor beta chains from one sample in a study of blood T cells in healthy people across ages. TCRdb itself ran the 5' RACE reads through MiXCR, one entry per CDR3 protein. The sample carries fewer than 700,000 distinct CDR3 sequences, around 48% recorded once. The sequenced sample consisted of blood. These receptors were taken from a man at least 80 years old in good health. The CDR3 runs from the conserved cysteine through the conserved F or W. A D gene is named only where the DNA matches it firmly. Expanded clones get a size class; other rows say once, few or many, or leave the size out.

CDR3 DNA: TGCAGCGTCGGCGGACAGGGGGCGAGGGGCTACACCTTC
CDR3 protein: CSVGGQGARGYTF
D gene: TRBD1
J gene: TRBJ1-2
clone size: few
V gene: TRBV29-1

CDR3 DNA: TGCGCCAGCAGCCAAGACGGTGCAACTAGTGAAAAACTGTTTTTT
CDR3 protein: CASSQDGATSEKLFF
D gene: -
J gene: TRBJ1-4
clone size: -
V gene: TRBV4-3

CDR3 DNA: TGTGCCAGCAGCGCCTCCCCGACGGGGGGCTCGGATACGCAGTATTTT
CDR3 protein: CASSASPTGGSDTQYF
D gene: -
J gene: TRBJ2-3
clone size: -
V gene: TRBV9

CDR3 DNA: TGTGCCAGCGCGATAGGGACTAGCGGGAGGTCAAATGAGCAGTTCTTC
CDR3 protein: CASAIGTSGRSNEQFF
D gene: TRBD2
J gene: TRBJ2-1
clone size: many
V gene: TRBV6-6

CDR3 DNA: TGTGCCAGCAGCCACGGACAAAGCTATGGCTACACCTTC
CDR3 protein: CASSHGQSYGYTF
D gene: -
J gene: TRBJ1-2
clone size: few
V gene: TRBV7-2

CDR3 DNA: TGCAGTGCTAGGGACAGTCCCACAGAGACGCAGTATTTT
CDR3 protein: CSARDSPTETQYF
D gene: -
J gene: TRBJ2-3
clone size: -
V gene: TRBV20-1

CDR3 DNA: TGTGCCAGCAGCTCGGGTGTGGTAGCGGGAGGTCATGAGCAGTTCTTC
CDR3 protein: CASSSGVVAGGHEQFF
D gene: TRBD2
J gene: TRBJ2-1
clone size: -
V gene: TRBV28

CDR3 DNA: TGTGCCAGCAGCTCCAATAGCGGGGGGTACAATGAGCAGTTCTTC
CDR3 protein: CASSSNSGGYNEQFF
D gene: TRBD2
J gene: TRBJ2-1
clone size: few
V gene: TRBV7-2

CDR3 DNA: TGTGCCAGCAGCTTCAGGAGCGAAGGAGGTGAGCAGTTCTTC
CDR3 protein: CASSFRSEGGEQFF
D gene: -
J gene: TRBJ2-1
clone size: -
V gene: TRBV7-9

CDR3 DNA: TGTGCCAGCAGCCCCCATAGGGGGCTCACTGAAGCTTTCTTT
CDR3 protein: CASSPHRGLTEAFF
D gene: TRBD1
J gene: TRBJ1-1
clone size: -
V gene: TRBV7-2

CDR3 DNA: TGTGCCAGCGGTTCGAGTGGGGTCAATGAGCAGTTCTTC
CDR3 protein: CASGSSGVNEQFF
D gene: -
J gene: TRBJ2-1
clone size: -
V gene: TRBV7-3

CDR3 DNA: TGCGCCAGCAGCGCGGACGGAACCATGAACACTGAAGCTTTCTTT
CDR3 protein: CASSADGTMNTEAFF
D gene: -
J gene: TRBJ1-1
clone size: -
V gene: TRBV5-1

CDR3 DNA: TGCAGTGCTGACAGGGGGCTCGGGGCCAACGTCCTGACTTTC
CDR3 protein: CSADRGLGANVLTF
D gene: TRBD1
J gene: TRBJ2-6
clone size: -
V gene: TRBV20-1

CDR3 DNA: TGCAGCTCCTCTAGTACGGAACCCTATGGCTACACCTTC
CDR3 protein: CSSSSTEPYGYTF
D gene: -
J gene: TRBJ1-2
clone size: once
V gene: TRBV29-1

CDR3 DNA: TGCAGTGCTAGAGACCTACTAGCGGGGGTTACGTTCTTC
CDR3 protein: CSARDLLAGVTFF
D gene: TRBD2
J gene: TRBJ2-1
clone size: -
V gene: TRBV20-1

CDR3 DNA: TGTGCCAGCAGCAGGGCAGGGGGCCCCTCTAACTATGGCTACACCTTC
CDR3 protein: CASSRAGGPSNYGYTF
D gene: -
J gene: TRBJ1-2
clone size: -
V gene: TRBV21-1

CDR3 DNA: TGTGCCAGCAGCGGAGTTAGGGGACGCAATCAGCCCCAGCATTTT
CDR3 protein: CASSGVRGRNQPQHF
D gene: -
J gene: TRBJ1-5
clone size: -
V gene: TRBV6-6

CDR3 DNA: TGTGCCATCAGTGAGTCGGCGTTCCACGAGCAGTACTTC
CDR3 protein: CAISESAFHEQYF
D gene: -
J gene: TRBJ2-7
clone size: -
V gene: TRBV10-3

CDR3 DNA: TGTGCCAGCAGACGGACAGGGTTCAACGAGCAGTACTTC
CDR3 protein: CASRRTGFNEQYF
D gene: TRBD1
J gene: TRBJ2-7
clone size: once
V gene: TRBV6-5

CDR3 DNA: TGTGCCAGCAGCTTAGGGCCCCCTATGGGGACAGCGAGCTCCTACGAGCAGTACTTC
CDR3 protein: CASSLGPPMGTASSYEQYF
D gene: TRBD1
J gene: TRBJ2-7
clone size: few
V gene: TRBV7-2

CDR3 DNA: TGTGCCAGCAGCTTAGGTTTCCCTTCCGGGGAGCTGTTTTTT
CDR3 protein: CASSLGFPSGELFF
D gene: -
J gene: TRBJ2-2
clone size: -
V gene: TRBV7-2

CDR3 DNA: TGTGCCACCAGCAGCTATTTGGGAGTGGGAAGCAATGAGCAGTTCTTC
CDR3 protein: CATSSYLGVGSNEQFF
D gene: -
J gene: TRBJ2-1
clone size: once
V gene: TRBV15

CDR3 DNA: TGCGCCAGCAGCTTGGTAGCGGGGGAATTCTACGAGCAGTACTTC
CDR3 protein: CASSLVAGEFYEQYF
D gene: TRBD2
J gene: TRBJ2-7
clone size: few
V gene: TRBV5-1

CDR3 DNA: TGCAGTGCTAGAGTGGCTAGCCGATCCTACGAGCAGTACTTC
CDR3 protein: CSARVASRSYEQYF
D gene: -
J gene: TRBJ2-7
clone size: few
V gene: TRBV20-1